Shown below are 14 T cell receptor beta chains from a single sample sequenced in a study of control samples from healthy donors and cancer patients. Some clones are missing from TCRdb's copy, which holds only in-frame ones; the method was immunoSEQ multiplex PCR. The table records 170,000 or so clones, around 90% of them present only once. The source material was blood. The receptors originated from a woman in her fifties or sixties in good health.

The rearrangement joins TRBV28 to TRBJ1-5; 10 bases fit TRBD1. Germline assignment: CDR1 MDHEN and CDR2 SYDVKM. The CDR3 extends over 15 amino acids. The junction had 6 bases not matched to a gene; V was cut back by 6 bases and J by 4 bases. The CDR3 is CASSTGQGNNQPQHF. CDR3 bases: TGTGCCAGCAGCACGGGACAGGGGAATAATCAGCCCCAGCATTTT.

The genes are TRBV18 and TRBJ1-1; the D gene is possibly TRBD1 (6 bases). The CDR3 has 15 amino acids. With 0 bases removed from V and 7 bases from J, the gap between germline ends came to 15 bases. Germline CDR1 and CDR2: KGHSH and LQKENI. The CDR3 reads CASSPPGGAHGEAFF. DNA for the CDR3: TGTGCCAGCTCACCACCGGGGGGGGCCCATGGTGAAGCTTTCTTT.

The count of this clone is one. This chain uses TRBV7-3 with TRBJ2-2; no clear D gene. The CDR3 has 13 amino acids. Between the trimmed V and J ends, which lost 5 bases and 7 bases, there was a span of 11 bases. The germline V gene has CDR1 SGHTA and CDR2 FQGTGA. CDR3 in DNA: TGTGCCAGCAGCCCGGGCGTATACGGGGAGCTGTTTTTT. Protein: CASSPGVYGELFF.

The chain is built from TRBV27 and TRBJ1-1, with TRBD1 as a possible D gene (6 bases). Trimming shortened V by 8 bases and J by 11 bases, and 21 bases separated the two germline ends. The CDR3 is 13 amino acids. Germline V gene data show CDR1 as MNHEY and CDR2 as SMNVEV (reference sequence). CDR3 sequence: CASGPQGLLGAFF. CDR3 sequence (DNA): TGTGCCAGCGGCCCACAGGGATTGCTTGGGGCTTTCTTT.

The CDR3, as DNA: TGTGCCAGCAGCCGGACAGGGTACTATGGCTACACCTTC. Translated: CASSRTGYYGYTF. The chain joins TRBV7-8 to TRBJ1-2, with 8 bases matching TRBD1. This CDR3 is built from 13 residues. Germline V lookup: CDR1 SGHVS, CDR2 FQNEAQ. V was clipped by 5 bases and J by 3 bases; unmatched bases: 2.

J is TRBJ2-6 and V is TRBV2; D is unclear. The V gene's germline CDR1 is SNHLY and CDR2 FYNNEI. Trimming took 6 bases from V and 1 from J, leaving 7 bases between them. The CDR3 has 14 residues. The CDR3 DNA is TGTGCCAGCAGACGGCCTTCTGGGGCCAACGTCCTGACTTTC. Protein: CASRRPSGANVLTF.

V gene TRBV7-8 combines with J gene TRBJ2-4; TRBD1 agrees at 7 bases. Trimming at V came to 1 base and at J to 6 bases, leaving 3 bases not matched to a gene. Germline V lookup: CDR1 SGHVS, CDR2 FQNEAQ. CDR3 length: 14 amino acids. The CDR3 loop reads CASSLENRGNIQYF. In DNA, the CDR3 is TGTGCCAGCAGCTTAGAGAACAGGGGAAACATTCAGTACTTC.

CDR3 sequence: CASGVTYEQYF. CDR3 in DNA: TGTGCCAGCGGGGTTACCTACGAGCAGTACTTC. The rearrangement joins TRBV2 to TRBJ2-7; no firm D call. The length of the CDR3 is 11 residues. V lost 8 bases and J lost 2, with 7 bases in between. Germline CDR1 reads SNHLY; CDR2 reads FYNNEI.

V and J are TRBV19 and TRBJ2-3; D is unresolved. CDR3 length: 16 amino acids. CDR1 and CDR2 (germline): LNHDA, SQIVND (reference sequence). V lost 6 bases to trimming and J lost 0 bases, with 16 bases between them. CDR3 coding DNA: TGTGCCAGTAGCCCCCAGCCTGCCTCTAGCACAGATACGCAGTATTTT. Its translation is CASSPQPASSTDTQYF.

This chain connects TRBV28 to TRBJ1-1; the match to TRBD1 covers 7 bases. The CDR3 has 13 residues. Unmatched junction bases numbered 4, after V lost 1 base and J lost 8 bases. Germline V gene data show CDR1 as MDHEN and CDR2 as SYDVKM. CDR3: CASSLYRQGEAFF. Here the CDR3 DNA reads TGTGCCAGCAGTTTATATAGACAGGGAGAAGCTTTCTTT.

This clone was observed a single time. The CDR3 DNA reads as TGTGCCAGCAGTGAATCCCTCGGCCGGCTGACTAAGCAGTTCTTC. Translating gives CASSESLGRLTKQFF. This chain links TRBV6-1 with TRBJ2-1; weak D call: TRBD2 (5 bases). This CDR3 comprises 15 residues. V lost 2 bases and J lost 11, with 19 bases in between. The V gene's germline CDR1 is MNHNS and CDR2 SASEGT.

The CDR3 loop reads CASTNFPLFSGQGSGYTF. DNA of the CDR3: TGTGCCAGCACGAACTTTCCCCTATTTTCGGGACAGGGGTCTGGCTACACCTTC. V and J are TRBV28 and TRBJ1-2; 10 bases map to TRBD1. The CDR3 runs to 18 residues. V was pared by 7 bases and J by 7 bases, with 21 bases of the junction left unmatched. Per the germline V gene, CDR1 is MDHEN and CDR2 is SYDVKM.

The V call is TRBV3-1 (or the pseudogene TRBV3-2), the J call TRBJ1-1; D might be TRBD1 (6 bases). Germline loops: CDR1 LGHDT, CDR2 YNNKEL (reference sequence). Trimming removed 1 base from V and 8 bases from J, with 11 bases in between. This CDR3 has 13 amino acids. CDR3 nucleotide sequence: TGTGCCAGCAGCCAAGTGAAGGGGGTGGAAGCTTTCTTT. Protein sequence: CASSQVKGVEAFF.

The chain uses TRBV29-1 and TRBJ1-2, with D possibly being TRBD1 (5 bases). Germline V CDR1 and CDR2: SQVTM, ANQGSEA. This CDR3 comprises 9 residues. Between the trimmed V and J ends, which lost 4 bases and 8 bases, there was a span of 5 bases. The CDR3 DNA follows: TGCAGCGTTGGGGGCGGCTACACCTTC. This translates into CSVGGGYTF.